A single T cell receptor beta chain is shown here with its context. Its antigen is still unknown. The record originates from a study of post-analysis software for immune sequencing data. As for the study in general: Patients with relapsing-remitting, secondary progressive and progressive-relapsing multiple sclerosis courses were all represented. Study-level findings and limits: Compared with controls, patients had more of five TRBV segments, including TRBV5-6, TRBV5-1 and TRBV20-1. Controls had significantly higher normalized Chao1 diversity than multiple sclerosis patients.

Unique molecular identifiers were present in the TCR beta cDNA libraries. One entry per CDR3 protein, called by TCRdb with MiXCR from the PCR reads. The table includes 750,000 to 950,000 distinct CDR3 sequences, under 70% detected once. The CDR3 has 16 amino acids. Germline assignment: CDR1 DFQATT and CDR2 SNEGSKA (reference sequence). The trim removed 3 bases at V and 0 bases at J, leaving 10 bases unmatched. The sample comprised blood. This sequence originates from a girl between 5 and 17 years old with multiple sclerosis. The chain combines TRBV20-1 with TRBJ1-1; the match to TRBD1 covers 7 bases. The CDR3 sequence is CSARGRGRGLNTEAFF. The CDR3 nucleotides read TGCAGTGCTAGGGGGCGCGGGAGGGGGCTGAACACTGAAGCTTTCTTT.